These T cell receptor beta chains were read from a single sample in a study of response to subunit inactivated influenza vaccine. TCRdb re-called the RT-PCR reads through MiXCR, storing one row per CDR3 protein. Of 250,000 to 350,000 distinct CDR3 sequences listed, approximately 23% are singletons. This sample comprised PBMCs from blood, obtained approximately 20 months after vaccination. These receptors were taken from a man between 50 and 75 years old who received an inactivated influenza vaccine. Each CDR3 is given with its conserved first and last residue. D genes are given only for firm matches. Size tells how often a clone was seen (once, few, many) or the class of an expanded clone, and some rows leave it out.

D,J,V,size,CDR3,DNA
TRBD1,TRBJ1-6,TRBV20-1,.,CSAGNRGSPLHF,TGCAGTGCTGGAAACAGGGGTTCACCCCTCCACTTT
.,TRBJ2-7,TRBV11-2,.,CASSLPGSHEQYF,TGTGCCAGCAGCTTACCAGGGTCTCACGAGCAGTACTTC
TRBD1,TRBJ1-6,TRBV6-1,few,CASSETGYYNSPLHF,TGTGCCAGCAGTGAGACAGGGTATTATAATTCACCCCTCCACTTT
.,TRBJ1-2,TRBV3-1,few,CASSQYGHGGYGYTF,TGTGCCAGCAGCCAATACGGACACGGAGGCTATGGCTACACCTTC
.,TRBJ2-5,TRBV7-9,few,CASSPGKALQETQYF,TGTGCCAGCAGCCCCGGAAAGGCCCTCCAAGAGACCCAGTACTTC
TRBD2,TRBJ2-5,TRBV10-1,few,CASSATSGEETQYF,TGCGCCAGCAGTGCGACTAGCGGGGAAGAGACCCAGTACTTC
TRBD1,TRBJ2-3,TRBV10-3,few,CAIGGGTDTQYF,TGTGCCATAGGGGGCGGCACAGATACGCAGTATTTT
.,TRBJ2-5,TRBV7-6,.,CASSVWDSQQYF,TGTGCCAGCAGCGTCTGGGACTCACAACAGTACTTC
.,TRBJ1-4,TRBV15,few,CATSRGQNEKLFF,TGTGCCACCAGCCGCGGACAGAATGAAAAACTGTTTTTT
.,TRBJ1-1,TRBV3-1,few,CASSQQGTPEAFF,TGTGCCAGCAGCCAACAGGGTACCCCTGAAGCTTTCTTT
.,TRBJ1-3,TRBV5-1,few,CASSQYSSGNTIYF,TGCGCCAGCAGCCAATACAGCTCTGGAAACACCATATATTTT
.,TRBJ1-5,TRBV4-2,many,CASSLSQGRNQPQHF,TGTGCCAGCAGCCTAAGTCAGGGGCGCAATCAGCCCCAGCATTTT
TRBD1,TRBJ1-1,TRBV28,few,CASSRDRIASEAFF,TGTGCCAGCAGTCGGGACAGGATCGCATCTGAAGCTTTCTTT
.,TRBJ2-1,TRBV15,.,CATSRGGGRVGEQFF,TGTGCCACCAGCAGAGGGGGAGGCAGGGTCGGTGAGCAGTTCTTC
.,TRBJ2-4,TRBV7-9,few,CASSLSKGESIQYF,TGTGCCAGCAGCTTAAGTAAGGGGGAAAGCATTCAGTACTTC
.,TRBJ2-1,TRBV12-3/TRBV12-4,.,CASSLAIFWGSYNEQFF,TGTGCCAGCAGTTTAGCGATCTTCTGGGGGTCTTACAATGAGCAGTTCTTC
TRBD1,TRBJ2-2,TRBV4-3,.,CASSQDDRGNTGELFF,TGCGCCAGCAGCCAAGACGACAGGGGGAACACCGGGGAGCTGTTTTTT
TRBD2,TRBJ2-1,TRBV10-3,.,CAISEQPAGGPSGEQFF,TGTGCCATCAGTGAGCAGCCAGCGGGAGGGCCCTCTGGTGAGCAGTTCTTC
.,TRBJ1-2,TRBV6-5,few,CASSYGGGLTGLYGYTF,TGTGCCAGCAGTTACGGGGGGGGTCTGACAGGACTCTATGGCTACACCTTC
.,TRBJ1-2,TRBV6-1,many,CASSIDGDYGYTF,TGTGCCAGCAGCATCGACGGGGACTATGGCTACACCTTC
TRBD1,TRBJ1-1,TRBV28,many,CASSFGTVNTEAFF,TGTGCCAGCAGTTTCGGGACAGTGAACACTGAAGCTTTCTTT
.,TRBJ1-1,TRBV12-3/TRBV12-4,.,CASSLRGRAEAFF,TGTGCCAGCAGTTTGCGGGGGAGGGCTGAAGCTTTCTTT
TRBD2,TRBJ2-2,TRBV10-3,.,CAISEAGGTGELFF,TGTGCCATCAGTGAGGCGGGGGGGACCGGGGAGCTGTTTTTT
.,TRBJ1-3,TRBV18,.,CASSPPSVDPSGSTIYF,TGTGCCAGCTCACCACCGTCGGTTGATCCTTCTGGAAGCACCATATATTTT
TRBD2,TRBJ2-5,TRBV6-1,.,CASGTSGRGQETQYF,TGTGCCAGCGGAACTAGCGGCCGGGGGCAAGAGACCCAGTACTTC
.,TRBJ2-7,TRBV2,few,CASSLSWSWDYEQYF,TGTGCCAGCAGTTTGAGCTGGTCTTGGGACTACGAGCAGTACTTC
.,TRBJ1-1,TRBV5-1,.,CASSLSPGAENTEAFF,TGCGCCAGCAGCTTAAGTCCCGGGGCGGAAAACACTGAAGCTTTCTTT
.,TRBJ2-1,TRBV11-2,.,CASSLMNEQFF,TGTGCCAGCAGCTTAATGAATGAGCAGTTCTTC
TRBD1,TRBJ1-4,TRBV29-1,few,CSAQGTGSEKLFF,TGCAGCGCCCAGGGGACAGGGAGTGAAAAACTGTTTTTT
.,TRBJ1-5,TRBV12-3/TRBV12-4,many,CASSRTTETRPQHF,TGTGCCAGCAGTCGTACGACAGAAACCCGGCCCCAGCATTTT
.,TRBJ1-3,TRBV6-5,many,CASSQLVPGNTIYF,TGTGCCAGCAGTCAACTCGTACCTGGAAACACCATATATTTT
TRBD1,TRBJ2-1,TRBV5-6,many,CASSSDRLYNEQFF,TGTGCCAGCAGCTCGGACAGGCTCTACAATGAGCAGTTCTTC
.,TRBJ2-7,TRBV12-3/TRBV12-4,.,CASAQEDEQYF,TGTGCCAGTGCACAAGAGGACGAGCAGTACTTC
TRBD1,TRBJ2-5,TRBV2,few,CASSGDRYQETQYF,TGTGCCAGCAGTGGGGACAGGTACCAAGAGACCCAGTACTTC
.,TRBJ2-7,TRBV6-1,.,CASSGGQTYEQYF,TGTGCCAGCAGCGGTGGACAGACCTACGAGCAGTACTTC
.,TRBJ2-1,TRBV7-9,many,CASSLGGPYNEQFF,TGTGCCAGCAGCTTAGGGGGACCCTACAATGAGCAGTTCTTC
.,TRBJ1-6,TRBV3-1,few,CASSQVSGMGSPLHF,TGTGCCAGCAGCCAAGTAAGCGGGATGGGTTCACCCCTCCACTTT
.,TRBJ2-3,TRBV4-2,few,CASSPADALPVDTQYF,TGTGCCAGCAGTCCCGCAGATGCCTTACCGGTGGATACGCAGTATTTT
.,TRBJ1-5,TRBV7-2,many,CASSASGLNNQPQHF,TGTGCCAGCAGCGCCTCTGGACTGAACAATCAGCCCCAGCATTTT
.,TRBJ1-5,TRBV18,many,CASSPSPTGQPQHF,TGTGCCAGCTCACCTTCCCCCACGGGTCAGCCCCAGCATTTT
.,TRBJ1-5,TRBV20-1,few,CSAREARALNQPQHF,TGCAGTGCTAGAGAGGCCAGGGCATTAAATCAGCCCCAGCATTTT
.,TRBJ2-4,TRBV20-1,few,CSARVGIRVDIQYF,TGCAGTGCTAGAGTAGGGATACGGGTAGACATTCAGTACTTC
.,TRBJ2-5,TRBV24-1,.,CATSDSTGAQETQYF,TGTGCCACCAGTGACAGCACCGGGGCCCAAGAGACCCAGTACTTC
.,TRBJ1-6,TRBV29-1,many,CSGPGSSYNSPLHF,TGCAGCGGACCGGGCAGCTCCTATAATTCACCCCTCCACTTT
TRBD1,TRBJ1-1,TRBV27,.,CASSSTTGAPEAFF,TGTGCCAGCAGTTCGACAACAGGGGCCCCTGAAGCTTTCTTT
TRBD1,TRBJ1-6,TRBV12-3/TRBV12-4,.,CASREQGGNSPLHF,TGTGCCAGCAGAGAACAGGGGGGAAATTCACCCCTCCACTTT
TRBD2,TRBJ2-2,TRBV30,.,CAWQGLAYSGELFF,TGTGCCTGGCAAGGACTAGCGTACTCCGGGGAGCTGTTTTTT